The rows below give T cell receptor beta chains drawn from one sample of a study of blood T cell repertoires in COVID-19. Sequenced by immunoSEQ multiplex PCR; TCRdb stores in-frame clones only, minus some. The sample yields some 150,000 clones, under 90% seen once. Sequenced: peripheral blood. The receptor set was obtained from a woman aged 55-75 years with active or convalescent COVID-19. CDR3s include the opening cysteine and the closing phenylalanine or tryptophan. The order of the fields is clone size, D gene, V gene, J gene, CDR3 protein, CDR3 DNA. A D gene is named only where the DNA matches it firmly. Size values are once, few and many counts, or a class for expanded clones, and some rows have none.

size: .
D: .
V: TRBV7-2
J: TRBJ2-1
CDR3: CASSLGPGPRRNEQFF
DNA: TGTGCCAGCAGCTTAGGGCCAGGGCCGAGGCGCAATGAGCAGTTCTTC

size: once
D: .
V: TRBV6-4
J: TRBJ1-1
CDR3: CASSREGGLTEAFF
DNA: TGTGCCAGCAGCAGGGAAGGAGGGTTGACTGAAGCTTTCTTT

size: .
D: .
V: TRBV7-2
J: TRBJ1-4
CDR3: CASSPRGGAGEKLFF
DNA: TGTGCCAGCAGCCCCCGCGGAGGGGCCGGGGAAAAACTGTTTTTT

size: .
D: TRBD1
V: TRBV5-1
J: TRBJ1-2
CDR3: CASSFGRQGGYGYTF
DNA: TGCGCCAGCAGCTTCGGGAGACAGGGAGGCTATGGCTACACCTTC

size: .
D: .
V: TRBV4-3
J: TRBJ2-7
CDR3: CASSQDRAGGTYEQYF
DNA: TGCGCCAGCAGCCAAGATAGAGCAGGGGGGACCTACGAGCAGTACTTC

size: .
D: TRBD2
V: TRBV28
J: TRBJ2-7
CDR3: CASSYGAGGFYEQYF
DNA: TGTGCCAGCAGTTATGGGGCGGGAGGGTTCTACGAGCAGTACTTC

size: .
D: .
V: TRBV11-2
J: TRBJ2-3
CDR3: CASSLVGGTDTQYF
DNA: TGTGCCAGCAGCTTAGTCGGGGGCACAGATACGCAGTATTTT

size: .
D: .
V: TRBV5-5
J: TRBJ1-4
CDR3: CASSLLQDGEKLFF
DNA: TGTGCCAGCAGCTTGCTCCAGGATGGTGAAAAACTGTTTTTT

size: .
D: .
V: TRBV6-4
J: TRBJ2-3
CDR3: CASSSRDTDTQYF
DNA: TGTGCCAGCAGTTCCAGGGATACGGATACGCAGTATTTT

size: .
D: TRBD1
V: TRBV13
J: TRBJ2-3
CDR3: CASSLVGQDSDTQYF
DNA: TGTGCCAGCAGCTTAGTGGGACAGGATTCAGATACGCAGTATTTT

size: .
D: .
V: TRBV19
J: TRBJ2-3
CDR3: CASSQGTDTQYF
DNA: TGTGCCAGTAGTCAGGGAACAGATACGCAGTATTTT

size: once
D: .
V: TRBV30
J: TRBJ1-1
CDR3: CAWSATAKSEAFF
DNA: TGTGCCTGGAGTGCGACAGCTAAATCTGAAGCTTTCTTT

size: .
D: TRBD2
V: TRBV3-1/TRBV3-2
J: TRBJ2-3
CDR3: CASSLGLAGPAVDTQYF
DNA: TGTGCCAGCAGCCTGGGACTAGCGGGCCCTGCTGTAGATACGCAGTATTTT

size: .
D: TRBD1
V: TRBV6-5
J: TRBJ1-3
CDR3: CASSRQGGGNTIYF
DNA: TGTGCCAGCAGTCGACAGGGAGGAGGAAACACCATATATTTT

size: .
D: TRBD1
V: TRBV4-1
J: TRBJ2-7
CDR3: CASSQDLAGGNYEQYF
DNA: TGCGCCAGCAGCCAAGATTTAGCAGGGGGTAACTACGAGCAGTACTTC

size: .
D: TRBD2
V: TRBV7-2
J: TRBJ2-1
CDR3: CASSSAPGTGGEFF
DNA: TGTGCCAGCAGCTCGGCACCAGGGACGGGGGGAGAGTTCTTC

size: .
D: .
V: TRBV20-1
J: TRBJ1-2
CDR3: CSARQGKTF
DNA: TGCAGTGCTAGACAGGGAAAGACCTTC

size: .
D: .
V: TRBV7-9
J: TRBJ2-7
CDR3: CASSTYREGYEQYF
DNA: TGTGCCAGCAGCACATACAGGGAGGGTTACGAGCAGTACTTC

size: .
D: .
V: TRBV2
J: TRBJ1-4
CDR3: CASSDEGIQGEKLFF
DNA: TGTGCCAGCAGTGACGAGGGAATTCAAGGTGAAAAACTGTTTTTT

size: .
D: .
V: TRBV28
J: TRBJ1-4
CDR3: CASSGEGVGEKLFF
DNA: TGTGCCAGCAGTGGTGAAGGGGTGGGTGAAAAACTGTTTTTT

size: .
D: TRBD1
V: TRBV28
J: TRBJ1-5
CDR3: CASKRQGLGNQPQHF
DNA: TGTGCCAGCAAACGACAGGGTTTAGGAAATCAGCCCCAGCATTTT

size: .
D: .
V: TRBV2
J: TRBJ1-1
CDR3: CASSIFNSPNTEAFF
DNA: TGTGCCAGCAGTATATTTAACAGTCCGAACACTGAAGCTTTCTTT

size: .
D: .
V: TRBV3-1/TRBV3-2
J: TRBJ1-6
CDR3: CASSQDDRTTLHF
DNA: TGTGCCAGCAGCCAAGATGACCGCACTACCCTCCACTTT

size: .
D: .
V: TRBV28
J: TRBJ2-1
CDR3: CASSGGGGPISEQFF
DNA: TGTGCCAGCAGTGGAGGGGGGGGGCCCATTTCTGAGCAGTTCTTC

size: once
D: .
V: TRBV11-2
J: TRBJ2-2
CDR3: CASSLYKGVASNTGELFF
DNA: TGTGCCAGCAGCTTGTATAAAGGGGTGGCGTCGAACACCGGGGAGCTGTTTTTT

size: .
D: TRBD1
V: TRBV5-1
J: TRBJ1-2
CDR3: CASSLQERQGYGYTF
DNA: TGCGCCAGCAGCCTACAAGAACGACAGGGCTATGGCTACACCTTC

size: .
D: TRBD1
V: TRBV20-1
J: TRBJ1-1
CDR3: CSASKQGEGTEAFF
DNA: TGCAGTGCAAGTAAACAGGGGGAAGGGACTGAAGCTTTCTTT

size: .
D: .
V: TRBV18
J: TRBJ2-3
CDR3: CASSPQGRDTQYF
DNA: TGTGCCAGCTCACCACAGGGGAGGGATACGCAGTATTTT

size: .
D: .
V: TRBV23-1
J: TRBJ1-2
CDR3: CASSQFRPQGFYYGYTF
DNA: TGCGCCAGCAGTCAATTCCGACCACAGGGTTTCTACTATGGCTACACCTTC

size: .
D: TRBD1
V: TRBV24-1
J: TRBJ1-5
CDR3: CATSDGTGGEQPQHF
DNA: TGTGCCACCAGTGATGGGACAGGGGGAGAACAGCCCCAGCATTTT

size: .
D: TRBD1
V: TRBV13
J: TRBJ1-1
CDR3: CASSETGGGNTEAFF
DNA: TGTGCCAGCAGCGAGACAGGGGGCGGAAACACTGAAGCTTTCTTT

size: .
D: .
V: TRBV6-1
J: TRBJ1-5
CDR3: CASSEAGSNQPQHF
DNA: TGTGCCAGCAGTGAAGCCGGTAGCAATCAGCCCCAGCATTTT

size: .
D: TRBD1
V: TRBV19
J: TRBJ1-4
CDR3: CASSPGTDNEKLFF
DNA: TGTGCCAGTAGCCCCGGGACAGATAATGAAAAACTGTTTTTT

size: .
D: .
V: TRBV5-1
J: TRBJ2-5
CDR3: CASSLAGIPKETQYF
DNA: TGCGCCAGCAGCTTGGCGGGGATACCAAAAGAGACCCAGTACTTC

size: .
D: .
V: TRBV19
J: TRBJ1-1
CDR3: CASRIRQTEAFF
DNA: TGTGCCAGTAGAATCCGACAAACTGAAGCTTTCTTT

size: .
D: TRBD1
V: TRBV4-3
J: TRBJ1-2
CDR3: CASSLGGGDGYGYTF
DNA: TGCGCCAGCAGCCTTGGAGGGGGCGATGGCTATGGCTACACCTTC